The clone carrying this T cell receptor (beta chain) was counted between two and nine times. The data were obtained in a study of T cells in Graves' hyperthyroidism and ophthalmopathy. The patients, who ranged from 18 to 65 in age, presented with newly diagnosed hyperthyroidism lasting under 2 months. Uncontrolled infection, other autoimmune disease, pregnancy and lactation each barred patients from inclusion. The study based diagnoses on clinical symptoms, serum thyroxine and TRAb, thyroid ultrasound and orbital computed tomography. The investigators amplified TCR beta CDR3 regions from RNA transcripts. HTBI primers were used for first-round RT-PCR of the TCR CDR3. TCRdb re-called the multiplex PCR reads with MiXCR, one entry per CDR3 protein. The repertoire includes hundreds of thousands of distinct CDR3 sequences, around 15% of them detected once, and around 18% sits in the top ten. The receptor's source is a woman between 18 and 29 years old with Graves' hyperthyroidism. Sample: blood.

The CDR3 here is CASSLDGREPGTNEQFF. CDR3 nucleotide sequence: TGTGCCAGCAGCCTCGACGGACGCGAACCCGGGACGAATGAGCAGTTCTTC. The J gene is TRBJ2-1, the V gene TRBV7-2; either TRBD1 or TRBD2 may supply D (5 bases each). Germline CDR1 SGHTA, CDR2 FQGNSA. The V end was cut by 5 bases, the J end by 7 bases, with 24 bases between. This CDR3 region has 17 residues.